This T cell receptor (beta chain) was recovered during a study of shared clonotypes between healthy human individuals. Study in general: Plates per donor: three CD4 naive, three CD4 memory, two CD8 naive, one CD8 memory.

Looked up from germline, CDR1 is SGHTA and CDR2 is FQGTGA. V lost 1 base and J lost 4; bases outside the gene matches: 13. CDR3 length: 18 amino acids. TCRdb keeps only in-frame clones here, not all; method: immunoSEQ multiplex PCR. The data hold around 2,000,000 clones, with 85% to 95% observed a single time. This receptor was obtained from a man aged 18 to 30 in good health. This chain uses TRBV7-3 with TRBJ1-5, with TRBD1 identical over 7 bases. The material sequenced was naive CD4+ T cells sorted from blood. The subset is: CD45RA+ positively selected. The CDR3, as DNA: TGTGCCAGCAGCTTAAAGAGGGGGACAGCTGGCAAGAATCAGCCCCAGCATTTT. Its translation is CASSLKRGTAGKNQPQHF.